This record concerns one T cell receptor beta chain sequence. The data derive from a study of technical replicates of blood from a handful of donors. Clones were sequenced by immunoSEQ multiplex PCR, and TCRdb holds only the in-frame ones, with some missing. The data show around 95,000 clones, 94% seen once. This CDR3 is 16 amino acids long. Germline V gene lookup returns CDR1 SQVTM and CDR2 ANQGSEA. Trimming took off 5 bases at V and 1 base at J, with 20 bases between the two ends. The rearrangement uses TRBV29-1 and TRBJ1-2; perhaps TRBD1 as D (5 bases). The TCR was taken from a human donor in good health. The sample taken for sequencing was T cells isolated from PBMCs. CDR3 protein: CSVSSNNRILNYGYTF. For the CDR3, the DNA is TGCAGCGTTTCTTCTAACAACAGGATACTTAACTATGGCTACACCTTC.